This section outlines one TCR beta chain sequence together with its context. This clonotype was seen at least ten times. Its antigen specificity is not known. One end of the junction does not line up with germline, which may come from a read error. Naive CD8 T cell libraries were made from roughly 18,000 to 920,000 sorted cells using 10%, 30% or 50% of purified RNA. Naive CD8 T cells were FACS-sorted as CD8+CD4-CCR7+CD45RA+ on a BD FACSAria II into RLT Plus buffer. Roughly ten TCR copies' worth of Jurkat RNA were spiked into roughly 20,000-1,000,000 naive CD8 T cell samples to test detection sensitivity. Enrichment of CD8 T cells was done with RosetteSep CD8+ T Cell Enrichment Cocktail plus Ficoll-Paque, and ACK red cell lysis came afterward. The sample belongs to a study of molecular identifiers for immune sequencing clone quantification (dated by TCRdb to 2017 to 2018). With respect to the entire study: For a replicate experiment, RNA from 20,000 or 100,000 naive CD8 T cells was divided into five aliquots, and four of the five aliquots were sequenced. The study was a methods study using CD8 T cells to benchmark molecular-identifier clustering-based TCR repertoire sequencing (MIDCIRS) and TCR RNA copy counting. The investigation overall reported the following: Clones above 20 RNA copies held over 97% of molecules in CMV-specific effector cells but under 1% in naive cells. Identical TCR molecules sharing a barcode could cause highly expanded clone sizes to be underestimated. Naive libraries contained spiked-in Jurkat TCR RNA (10 copies' worth), which is not part of the donor repertoire. Without barcode sub-clustering, chimeric consensus sequences inflated TCR diversity; chimeras reached as high as 47%. A single cell's worth of spiked-in Jurkat TCR RNA was reported detectable even among under 1.1 million naive CD8 T cells. Modeling indicated around 2.7 TCR RNA copies recovered per cell, compared with 9 to 10 by digital PCR, which implies a capture efficiency of around 30%.

The germline V gene specifies MGHRA as CDR1 and YSYEKL as CDR2. The cysteine opens and the phenylalanine closes a CDR3 of 13 amino acids. Solely the CDR3 DNA is kept, with 39 bases framed from the first base. The library was generated by PCR. The sequencer was an Illumina HiSeq 4000. Bulk TCR libraries were made following a previously described method, with the TCR primers given in Table S5. Total RNA was purified with the Qiagen AllPrep DNA/RNA kit. Reads from multiple sequencing runs of the same library were pooled before analysis. In the original analysis: Reads were retained only if the reads had an exact TCR constant sequence, and the retained reads were trimmed to 150 nt and grouped according to their 12-nt molecular barcodes. Reads within each barcode group were sub-clustered using a 15% Levenshtein threshold, and quality-weighted consensus sequences were constructed for each RNA molecule. Non-functional sequences were filtered out, along with any lower-count sequence sitting one edit away from another sequence. Based on a fit of two negative binomial distributions, barcode sub-clusters having less than 20% of the maximum read count were discarded. TCRdb reprocessing: public reads trimmed at Q25 with fastp, clones called with MiXCR, in-frame beta chains kept. Duplicate CDR3 protein sequences are folded into a single record with the most common DNA and genes. These V and J calls originate from TCRdb's pipeline instead of the authors' own analysis. For this sample there are about 12,000 distinct CDR3 sequences; about 15% appear just once. The ten largest clonotypes hold around 1.5% of the sample.

The chain couples TRBV4-1 to TRBJ2-7; D gene: possibly TRBD2, on 6 matching bases. Sequenced material: naive CD8+ T cells from blood, with Jurkat cell RNA spiked in. The cell subset or site label corresponds to: FACS-sorted CD8+CD4-CCR7+CD45RA+ naive T cells. The TCR originated in a human donor in good health. Some libraries in this study had Jurkat cell RNA spiked in. The nucleotide sequence reads TGCGCCTGCAGCCAAGGAGGGTATCGGGAGCAGTACTTC. The resulting protein is CACSQGGYREQYF.